The TCR beta chain under discussion was sequenced for a study of CD8 T cells in ankylosing spondylitis. Whole-study findings and limits: In ankylosing spondylitis blood, a motif of roughly 8 highly homologous TCR beta variants appeared characteristic.

TCRdb reprocessed the 5' RACE reads via MiXCR and lists one record per CDR3 protein. The data hold roughly 370,000 distinct CDR3 sequences, with around 22% observed a single time. Of note for this clonotype: Its cognate antigen is unknown.

Per the germline V gene, CDR1 is SQVTM and CDR2 is ANQGSEA. V was pared by 5 bases and J by 7 bases, with 7 bases of the junction left unmatched. This CDR3 comprises 13 residues. The sample taken for sequencing was blood, either unsorted or a sorted T cell fraction (not recorded which). This clonotype was sampled from a male donor with ankylosing spondylitis. This sequence joins TRBV29-1 and TRBJ1-4, with 7 bases matching TRBD1. CDR3 protein: CSVLRDSGEKLFF. In DNA form, the CDR3 reads TGCAGCGTTCTCAGGGACAGCGGTGAAAAACTGTTTTTT.